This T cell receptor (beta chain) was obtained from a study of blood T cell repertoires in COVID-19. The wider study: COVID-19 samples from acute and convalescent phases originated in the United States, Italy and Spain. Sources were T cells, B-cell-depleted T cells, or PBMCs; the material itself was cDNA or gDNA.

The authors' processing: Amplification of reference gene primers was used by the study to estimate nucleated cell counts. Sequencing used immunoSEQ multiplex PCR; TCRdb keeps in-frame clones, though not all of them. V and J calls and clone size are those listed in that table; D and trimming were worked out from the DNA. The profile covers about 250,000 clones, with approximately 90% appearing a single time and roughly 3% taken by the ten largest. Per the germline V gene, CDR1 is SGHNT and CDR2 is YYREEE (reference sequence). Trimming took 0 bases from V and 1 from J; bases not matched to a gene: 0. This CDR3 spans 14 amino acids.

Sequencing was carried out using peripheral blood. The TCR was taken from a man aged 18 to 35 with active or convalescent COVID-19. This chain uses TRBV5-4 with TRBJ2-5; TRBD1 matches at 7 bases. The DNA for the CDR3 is TGTGCCAGCAGCTTGGGACAGGGCCAAGAGACCCAGTACTTC. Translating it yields CASSLGQGQETQYF.